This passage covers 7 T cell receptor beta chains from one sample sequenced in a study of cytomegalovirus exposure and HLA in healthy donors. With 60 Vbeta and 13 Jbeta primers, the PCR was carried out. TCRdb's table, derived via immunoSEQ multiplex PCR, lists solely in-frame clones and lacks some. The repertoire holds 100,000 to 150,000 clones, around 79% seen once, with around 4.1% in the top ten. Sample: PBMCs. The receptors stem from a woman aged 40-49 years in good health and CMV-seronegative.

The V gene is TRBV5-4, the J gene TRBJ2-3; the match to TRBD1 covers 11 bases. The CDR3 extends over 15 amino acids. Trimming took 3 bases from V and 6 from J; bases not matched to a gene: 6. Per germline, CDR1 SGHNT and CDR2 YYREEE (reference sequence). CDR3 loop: CASSSGQGGEDTQYF. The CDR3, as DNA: TGTGCCAGCAGCTCGGGACAGGGGGGGGAGGATACGCAGTATTTT.

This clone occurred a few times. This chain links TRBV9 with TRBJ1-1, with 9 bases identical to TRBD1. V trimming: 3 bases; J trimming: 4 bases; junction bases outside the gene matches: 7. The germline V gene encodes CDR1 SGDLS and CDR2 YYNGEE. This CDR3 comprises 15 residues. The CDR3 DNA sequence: TGTGCCAGCAGCGGTGCACCGACAGGGGGCACTGAAGCTTTCTTT. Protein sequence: CASSGAPTGGTEAFF.

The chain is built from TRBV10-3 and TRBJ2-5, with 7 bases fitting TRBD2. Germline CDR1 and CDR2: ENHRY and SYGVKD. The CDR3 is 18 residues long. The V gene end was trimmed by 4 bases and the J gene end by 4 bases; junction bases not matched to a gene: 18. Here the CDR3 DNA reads TGTGCCATCAGTGTTTTAAGTGGGGGGGATGGTTCAGGAGAGACCCAGTACTTC. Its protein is CAISVLSGGDGSGETQYF.

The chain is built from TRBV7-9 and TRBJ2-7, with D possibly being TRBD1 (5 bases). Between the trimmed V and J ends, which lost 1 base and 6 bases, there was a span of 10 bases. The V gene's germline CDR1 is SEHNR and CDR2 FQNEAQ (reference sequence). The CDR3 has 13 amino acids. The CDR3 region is CASSLEGIAEQYF. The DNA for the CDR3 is TGTGCCAGCAGCTTAGAGGGGATTGCCGAGCAGTACTTC.

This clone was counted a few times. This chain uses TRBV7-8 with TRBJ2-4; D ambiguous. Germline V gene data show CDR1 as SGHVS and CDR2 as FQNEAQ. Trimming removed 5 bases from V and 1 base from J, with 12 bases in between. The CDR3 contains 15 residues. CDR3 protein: CASSADWLAKNIQYF. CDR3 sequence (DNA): TGTGCCAGCAGCGCTGACTGGCTGGCCAAAAACATTCAGTACTTC.

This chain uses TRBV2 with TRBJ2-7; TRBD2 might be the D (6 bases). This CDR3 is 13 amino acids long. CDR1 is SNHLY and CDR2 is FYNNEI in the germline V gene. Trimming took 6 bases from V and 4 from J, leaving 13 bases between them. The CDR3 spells CASRFGSQYEQYF. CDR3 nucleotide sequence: TGTGCCAGCAGGTTCGGGAGTCAGTACGAGCAGTACTTC.

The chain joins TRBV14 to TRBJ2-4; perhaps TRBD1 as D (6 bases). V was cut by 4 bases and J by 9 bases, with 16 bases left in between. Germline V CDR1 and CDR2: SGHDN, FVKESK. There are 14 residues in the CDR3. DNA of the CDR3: TGTGCCAGCAGCCGGAACAGGGAAGGAAGCATTCAGTACTTC. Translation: CASSRNREGSIQYF.